A single sample is the source of the 32 T cell receptor beta chains below, sequenced in a study of T cells in Graves' hyperthyroidism and ophthalmopathy. Researchers amplified the TCR beta CDR3 regions from RNA transcripts. Initially, a first-round RT-PCR of the TCR CDR3 employed the HTBI primer set. A single record per CDR3 protein comes from TCRdb applying MiXCR to the multiplex PCR reads. Here the sample spans 640,000 or so distinct CDR3 sequences, roughly 14% being singletons. Sequencing was carried out using blood. The receptors stem from a woman aged 40 to 49 with Graves' ophthalmopathy.

The chain combines TRBV7-8 with TRBJ2-3, with TRBD2 identical over 8 bases. Germline loops: CDR1 SGHVS, CDR2 FQNEAQ. J gave up 7 bases and V 3 bases, and 9 bases lay outside the gene matches. The CDR3 contains 15 residues. The CDR3 DNA reads as TGTGCCAGCAGCTTTACCAGCGGGAGCCACAATACGCAGTATTTT. Residues: CASSFTSGSHNTQYF. The full variable domain, rest sourced from reference TRBV7-8 and TRBJ2-3, is GAGVSQSPRYKVAKRGQDVALRCDPISGHVSLFWYQQALGQGPEFLTYFQNEAQLDKSGLPSDRFFAERPEGSVSTLKIQRTQQEDSAVYLCASSFTSGSHNTQYFGPGTRLTVL.

This clonotype was seen a handful of times. V is TRBV10-1 and J is TRBJ2-3; 9 bases match TRBD2. CDR3 length equals 15 residues. With V trimmed by 2 bases and J by 2 bases, 2 bases remained unmatched. CDR1 and CDR2 (germline): WNHNN, SYGVQD (reference sequence). The CDR3 bases are TGCGCCAGCAGTGAGGGGACTAGCAACACAGATACGCAGTATTTT. Translation gives CASSEGTSNTDTQYF.

The DNA of the CDR3 is TGTGCCAGCAGAAGAACCACCTACGAGCAGTACTTC. It yields the protein CASRRTTYEQYF. V usage is TRBV2 and J usage is TRBJ2-7; D gene uncertain. This CDR3 has 12 residues. The V gene's germline CDR1 is SNHLY and CDR2 FYNNEI. V shed 6 bases and J shed 2 bases, with 8 bases lying between them.

The chain uses TRBV5-1 and TRBJ1-2; 8 positions agree with TRBD1. V lost 3 bases and J lost 10; bases outside the gene matches: 11. This CDR3 region has 14 residues. The V gene's germline CDR1 is SGHRS and CDR2 YFSETQ. CDR3: CASSSRAGGPIYTF. The CDR3, as DNA: TGCGCCAGCAGCTCCAGGGCAGGGGGCCCTATCTACACCTTC.

At least ten counts were recorded for this clonotype. V is TRBV19 and J is TRBJ1-5, with D unresolved. The germline V gene has CDR1 LNHDA and CDR2 SQIVND (reference sequence). The V gene lost 6 bases and the J gene lost 1 base, with 13 bases spanning the gap. The CDR3 consists of 15 residues. The CDR3 reads CASSTPGRSNQPQHF. The DNA of the CDR3 is TGTGCCAGTAGCACCCCCGGTAGGAGCAATCAGCCCCAGCATTTT.

This clonotype came up many times. J is TRBJ2-5 and V is TRBV20-1; D unclear. Germline assignment: CDR1 DFQATT and CDR2 SNEGSKA (reference sequence). This CDR3 comprises 15 residues. The V and J ends lost 0 bases and 2 bases respectively, with 13 bases between them. CDR3 sequence: CSAREPLLHQETQYF. CDR3 bases: TGCAGTGCTAGAGAACCCCTCCTACATCAAGAGACCCAGTACTTC.

This sequence joins TRBV12-3 or TRBV12-4 and TRBJ2-4; 9 bases fit TRBD1. There are 15 residues in the CDR3. V lost 7 bases, J lost 0 bases, and 4 bases stayed unmatched. DNA for the CDR3: TGTGCCAGCACCGAACAGGGGGCAGCCAAAAACATTCAGTACTTC. This gives the protein CASTEQGAAKNIQYF.

This clonotype showed up many times. The chain couples TRBV7-2 to TRBJ1-2; TRBD1 matches at 8 bases. The CDR3 extends over 15 amino acids. The V gene's germline CDR1 is SGHTA and CDR2 FQGNSA. V shed 2 bases and J 3 bases; nucleotides not matched to a gene: 5. CDR3 sequence: CASSLWDRSYYGYTF. As DNA, the CDR3 is TGTGCCAGCAGCTTATGGGACAGGTCGTACTATGGCTACACCTTC.

This clonotype came up a few times. V and J are TRBV6-1 and TRBJ1-1; 7 positions match TRBD1. CDR3 length equals 15 residues. The V gene end was trimmed by 7 bases and the J gene end by 6 bases; junction bases not matched to a gene: 14. Germline V CDR1 and CDR2: MNHNS, SASEGT. The CDR3 sequence is CASKRQGVVDAEAFF. CDR3 DNA: TGTGCCAGCAAGCGACAGGGTGTGGTGGACGCTGAAGCTTTCTTT.

This clonotype was picked up many times. The genes are TRBV12-3 or TRBV12-4 and TRBJ1-2; tentative D call: TRBD1 (5 bases). V lost 8 bases to trimming and J lost 5 bases, with 15 bases between them. The CDR3 has 13 amino acids. DNA for the CDR3: TGTGCCAGCTCGCCCGGGGGGAGGTATGGCTACACCTTC. This encodes CASSPGGRYGYTF.

The sample holds many counts of this clonotype. This chain links TRBV6-1 with TRBJ1-5; D might be TRBD1 (5 bases). The germline V gene has CDR1 MNHNS and CDR2 SASEGT. There are 17 residues in the CDR3. Trimming removed 3 bases from V and 3 bases from J, with 18 bases in between. CDR3 sequence (DNA): TGTGCCAGCAGTGAGAACTGGTCGGGAGGGGCCAATCAGCCCCAGCATTTT. This sequence encodes CASSENWSGGANQPQHF.

Ten or more counts support this clonotype. This chain connects TRBV4-1 to TRBJ2-2, with D hard to call. This CDR3 is built from 15 residues. Germline loops: CDR1 MGHRA, CDR2 YSYEKL. Between the trimmed V and J ends, which lost 0 bases and 6 bases, there was a span of 11 bases. In DNA form, the CDR3 reads TGCGCCAGCAGCCAAGACGGTATGGGCGCCGGGGAGCTGTTTTTT. Protein sequence: CASSQDGMGAGELFF.

The chain links TRBV2 to TRBJ2-7, with D tentatively TRBD1 (5 bases). Germline CDR1 SNHLY, CDR2 FYNNEI. The CDR3 extends over 13 amino acids. V lost 1 base to trimming and J lost 5 bases, with 9 bases between them. The CDR3 spells CASSEGPGHEQYF. CDR3 DNA: TGTGCCAGCAGTGAAGGGCCAGGGCACGAGCAGTACTTC.

This clonotype appeared a few times. Because it lacks the conserved phenylalanine or tryptophan at the end, this CDR3 is likely a read error. This chain links TRBV6-2 or TRBV6-3 with TRBJ1-1; D remains ambiguous. The CDR3 has 14 residues. Germline V gene sequence: CDR1 MNHEY, CDR2 SVGEGT. The V gene lost 5 bases and the J gene lost 1 base, with 11 bases spanning the gap. CDR3 protein: CASSRALGNTEAFL. The CDR3 bases are TGTGCCAGCAGTCGGGCCCTGGGGAACACTGAAGCTTTCCTT.

The table lists this clonotype with many counts. The chain links TRBV30 to TRBJ1-1, with D uncertain. The germline V gene encodes CDR1 GTSNPN and CDR2 SVGIG (reference sequence). The length of the CDR3 is 13 residues. Deletions cut 0 bases from V and 0 bases from J, with 5 bases between. The CDR3 reads CAWSVGMNTEAFF. The CDR3 DNA sequence: TGTGCCTGGAGTGTAGGCATGAACACTGAAGCTTTCTTT.

The sample holds many counts of this clonotype. The V gene is TRBV7-2, the J gene TRBJ2-7; D not certain. V was pared by 1 base and J by 2 bases, with 12 bases between. CDR1 is SGHTA, CDR2 FQGNSA, per germline. The length of the CDR3 is 15 residues. The CDR3, as DNA: TGTGCCAGCAGCTTAGGCTTGAGCAGTACCTACGAGCAGTACTTC. The encoded protein is CASSLGLSSTYEQYF.

The chain combines TRBV4-3 with TRBJ2-5; D gene uncertain. This CDR3 contains 13 residues. V was trimmed by 1 base and J by 5 bases, leaving 8 bases between them. The V gene's germline CDR1 is LGHNA and CDR2 YSLEER. This chain's CDR3 is CASSQVGMETQYF. The CDR3 nucleotides are TGCGCCAGCAGCCAAGTAGGAATGGAGACCCAGTACTTC.

This clonotype was observed at least ten times. The genes are TRBV28 and TRBJ1-1; D gene uncertain. Germline lookup yields CDR1 MDHEN and CDR2 SYDVKM. Trimming took off 3 bases at V and 1 base at J, with 15 bases between the two ends. The CDR3 loop spans 16 amino acids. The CDR3 coding sequence is TGTGCCAGCAGTTTGGTCGAGGGATCTGGGAACACTGAAGCTTTCTTT. It specifies CASSLVEGSGNTEAFF.

This clonotype was recorded at least ten times. The chain joins TRBV5-5 to TRBJ2-5; tentatively, D is TRBD2 (5 bases). The V end lost 0 bases, the J end lost 6 bases, and 12 bases lay between the germline ends. The CDR3 is 14 amino acids. Germline V gene lookup returns CDR1 SGHKS and CDR2 YYEKEE (reference sequence). CDR3 region: CASSLDLAEKTQYF. Here the CDR3 DNA reads TGTGCCAGCAGCTTGGATCTAGCAGAAAAGACCCAGTACTTC.

This clonotype occurred many times. The rearrangement uses TRBV28 and TRBJ1-1, with TRBD1 matching 7 bases. J was trimmed by 1 base and V by 4 bases; bases with no gene match: 12. CDR1 MDHEN and CDR2 SYDVKM come from the germline V gene. This CDR3 spans 17 amino acids. The CDR3 DNA reads as TGTGCCAGCAGTTATGGGGGTCCGGGACAGAGGAACACTGAAGCTTTCTTT. Translation gives CASSYGGPGQRNTEAFF.

The sample holds many counts of this clonotype. The V gene is TRBV7-2, the J gene TRBJ2-7; TRBD1 might be the D (5 bases). The CDR3 length is 14 residues. V was trimmed by 4 bases and J by 4 bases, leaving 14 bases between them. Germline V CDR1 and CDR2: SGHTA, FQGNSA. CDR3 DNA sequence: TGTGCCAGCAGCTCTTGGGGCGCAGGGTACGAGCAGTACTTC. Translated, it gives CASSSWGAGYEQYF. The full variable domain, with the rest looked up from reference TRBV7-2 and TRBJ2-7, is GAGVSQSPSNKVTEKGKDVELRCDPISGHTALYWYRQSLGQGLEFLIYFQGNSAPDKSGLPSDRFSAERTGGSVSTLTIQRTQQEDSAVYLCASSSWGAGYEQYFGPGTRLTVT.

This clonotype was detected ten times or more. The chain combines TRBV6-1 with TRBJ2-7, with 10 bases matching TRBD1. Per the germline V gene, CDR1 is MNHNS and CDR2 is SASEGT. Trimming removed 5 bases from V and 12 bases from J; junction bases left unmatched: 7. CDR3 length equals 12 residues. CDR3 loop: CASSLGQGVSYF. CDR3 nucleotide sequence: TGTGCCAGCAGTCTCGGACAGGGGGTTTCGTACTTC.

Ten or more counts support this clonotype. V is TRBV28 and J is TRBJ2-7; D is undetermined. The CDR3 sequence is 12 residues long. Germline CDR1 reads MDHEN; CDR2 reads SYDVKM. V lost 1 base to trimming and J lost 7 bases, with 8 bases between them. CDR3 region: CASSLLSEEQYF. The DNA of the CDR3 is TGTGCCAGCAGTTTATTAAGCGAAGAGCAGTACTTC.

This clonotype was counted many times. The chain has TRBV6-1 and TRBJ2-7; no reliable D call. This CDR3 is 11 amino acids long. V lost 8 bases to trimming and J lost 2 bases, with 7 bases between them. The V gene's germline CDR1 is MNHNS and CDR2 SASEGT. The CDR3 protein is CASGPPYEQYF. DNA for the CDR3: TGTGCCAGCGGCCCCCCCTACGAGCAGTACTTC.

Ten or more counts support this clonotype. This sequence joins TRBV27 and TRBJ2-5; 10 nucleotides line up with TRBD2. V lost 8 bases and J lost 5; bases outside the gene matches: 5. The length of the CDR3 is 13 residues. Germline loops: CDR1 MNHEY, CDR2 SMNVEV (reference sequence). CDR3 protein: CASEGSGRETQYF. The DNA of the CDR3 is TGTGCCAGCGAAGGTAGCGGGAGGGAGACCCAGTACTTC.

This clonotype was seen many times. A much larger clone differs by one base, so this may be a read error. The J gene is TRBJ1-5, the V gene TRBV28; D is possibly TRBD1 (6 bases). This CDR3 contains 14 residues. The germline CDR1 and CDR2 sequences are MDHEN and SYDVKM. V was cut by 4 bases and J by 0 bases, with 7 bases left in between. CDR3 sequence: CASSWTDSNQPQHF. The CDR3 DNA reads as TGTGCCAGCAGTTGGACAGATAGCAATCAGCCCCAGCATTTT.

The CDR3 nucleotides read TGTGCCAGCAGCCCAATGAAAATAGCGGGAGGGGAGACCCAGTACTTC. Protein product: CASSPMKIAGGETQYF. This chain connects TRBV7-2 to TRBJ2-5; 11 bases line up with TRBD2. This CDR3 region has 16 residues. Trimming removed 5 bases from V and 5 bases from J; junction bases left unmatched: 10. The germline gives CDR1 SGHTA, CDR2 FQGNSA.

In this sample, this clonotype turned up a few times. This may be a read error, as it is one base from a much larger clone. The rearrangement joins TRBV12-3 or TRBV12-4 to TRBJ2-7; 7 bases match TRBD1. This CDR3 contains 12 residues. The CDR3 loop is CASRQGPYGQYF. CDR3 nucleotide sequence: TGTGCCAGCAGACAGGGGCCTTACGGGCAGTACTTC.

This clonotype came up many times. The chain couples TRBV20-1 to TRBJ1-5, with a tentative D call TRBD1 (6 bases). Germline lookup yields CDR1 DFQATT and CDR2 SNEGSKA (reference sequence). The CDR3 is 14 residues long. Trimming took 7 bases from V and 6 from J, leaving 19 bases between them. The CDR3: CSGTVLLPSQPQHF. The CDR3 DNA follows: TGCAGTGGGACAGTTTTGTTGCCGAGTCAGCCCCAGCATTTT.

V is TRBV4-1 and J is TRBJ2-5; D possibly corresponds to TRBD2 (6 bases). Germline loops: CDR1 MGHRA, CDR2 YSYEKL. With 4 bases removed from V and 1 base from J, the gap between germline ends came to 19 bases. The CDR3 has 17 amino acids. In nucleotides, the CDR3 is TGCGCCAGCAGCCCGCGCCGGAGGGGCCAAACCCAAGAGACCCAGTACTTC. It specifies CASSPRRRGQTQETQYF.

Many counts were recorded for this clonotype. This sequence joins TRBV6-2 or TRBV6-3 and TRBJ2-7; perhaps TRBD1 as D (6 bases). V lost 5 bases to trimming and J lost 3 bases, with 11 bases between them. The CDR3 loop spans 13 amino acids. The germline V gene encodes CDR1 MNHEY and CDR2 SVGEGT. The chain's CDR3 is CASSRQVHYEQYF. CDR3 in DNA: TGTGCCAGCAGTCGACAGGTCCACTACGAGCAGTACTTC.

This clonotype was seen ten or more times. The chain is built from TRBV6-1 and TRBJ1-5; D is unclear. Germline loops: CDR1 MNHNS, CDR2 SASEGT. This CDR3 is built from 13 residues. The CDR3 here is CAISVYSNQPQHF. CDR3 sequence (DNA): TGTGCAATTTCGGTCTATAGCAATCAGCCCCAGCATTTT.